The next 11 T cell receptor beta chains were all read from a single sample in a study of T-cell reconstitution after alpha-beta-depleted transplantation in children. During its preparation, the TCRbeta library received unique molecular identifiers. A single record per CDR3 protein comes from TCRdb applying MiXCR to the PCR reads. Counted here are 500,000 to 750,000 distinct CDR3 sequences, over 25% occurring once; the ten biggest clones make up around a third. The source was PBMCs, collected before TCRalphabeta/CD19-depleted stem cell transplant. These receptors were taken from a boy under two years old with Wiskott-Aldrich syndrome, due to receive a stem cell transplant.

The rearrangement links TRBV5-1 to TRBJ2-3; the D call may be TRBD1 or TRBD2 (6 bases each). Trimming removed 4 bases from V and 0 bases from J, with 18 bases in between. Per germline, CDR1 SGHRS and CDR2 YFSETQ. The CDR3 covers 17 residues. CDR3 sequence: CASSTPGTGASTDTQYF. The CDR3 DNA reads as TGCGCCAGCAGCACCCCCGGGACGGGGGCTAGCACAGATACGCAGTATTTT.

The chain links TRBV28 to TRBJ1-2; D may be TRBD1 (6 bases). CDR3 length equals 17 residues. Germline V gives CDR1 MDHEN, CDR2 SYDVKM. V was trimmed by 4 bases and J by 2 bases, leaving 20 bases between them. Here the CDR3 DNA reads TGTGCCAGCAGTTCTCCCGGGGCAGGGGCGACAAACTATGGCTACACCTTC. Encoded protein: CASSSPGAGATNYGYTF.

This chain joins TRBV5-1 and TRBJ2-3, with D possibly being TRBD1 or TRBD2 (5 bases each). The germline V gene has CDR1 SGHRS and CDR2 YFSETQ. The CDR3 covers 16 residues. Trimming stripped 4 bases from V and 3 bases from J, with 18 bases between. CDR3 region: CASSLLGSGQTDTQYF. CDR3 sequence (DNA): TGCGCCAGCAGCCTTCTAGGTTCGGGGCAGACAGATACGCAGTATTTT. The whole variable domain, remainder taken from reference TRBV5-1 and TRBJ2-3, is KAGVTQTPRYLIKTRGQQVTLSCSPISGHRSVSWYQQTPGQGLQFLFEYFSETQRNKGNFPGRFSGRQFSNSRSEMNVSTLELGDSALYLCASSLLGSGQTDTQYFGPGTRLTVL.

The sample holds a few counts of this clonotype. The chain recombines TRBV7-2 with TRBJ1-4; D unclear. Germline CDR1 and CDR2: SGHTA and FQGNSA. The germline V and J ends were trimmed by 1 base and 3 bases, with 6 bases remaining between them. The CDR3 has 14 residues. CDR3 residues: CASSLGYANEKLFF. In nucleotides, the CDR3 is TGTGCCAGCAGCTTAGGTTATGCTAATGAAAAACTGTTTTTT. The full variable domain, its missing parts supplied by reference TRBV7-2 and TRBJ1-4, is GAGVSQSPSNKVTEKGKDVELRCDPISGHTALYWYRQSLGQGLEFLIYFQGNSAPDKSGLPSDRFSAERTGGSVSTLTIQRTQQEDSAVYLCASSLGYANEKLFFGSGTQLSVL.

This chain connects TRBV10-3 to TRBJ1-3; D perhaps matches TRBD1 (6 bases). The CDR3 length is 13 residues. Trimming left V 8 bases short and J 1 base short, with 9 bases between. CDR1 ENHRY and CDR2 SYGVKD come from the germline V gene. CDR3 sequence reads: CAIGQFSGNTIYF. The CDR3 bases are TGTGCCATCGGACAGTTTTCTGGAAACACCATATATTTT.

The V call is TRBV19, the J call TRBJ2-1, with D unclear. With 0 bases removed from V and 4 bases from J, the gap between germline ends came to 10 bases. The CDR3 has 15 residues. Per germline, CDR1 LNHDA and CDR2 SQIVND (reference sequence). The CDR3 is CASSIDLLRYNEQFF. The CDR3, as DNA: TGTGCCAGTAGTATAGATCTATTAAGGTACAATGAGCAGTTCTTC.

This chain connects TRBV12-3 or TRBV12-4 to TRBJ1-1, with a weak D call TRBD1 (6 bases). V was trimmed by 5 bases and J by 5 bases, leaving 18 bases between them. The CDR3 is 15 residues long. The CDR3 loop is CASSPFPGAWTEAFF. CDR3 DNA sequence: TGTGCCAGCAGTCCCTTTCCGGGGGCTTGGACTGAAGCTTTCTTT.

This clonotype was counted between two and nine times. CDR3 DNA: TGTGCCAGCAGACGGACAGGGGGCACCTACGAGCAGTACTTC. Translating it yields CASRRTGGTYEQYF. The V gene is TRBV12-3 or TRBV12-4, the J gene TRBJ2-7, with 11 bases matching TRBD1. With 6 bases clipped from V and 2 bases from J, the junction kept 3 bases outside the gene matches. The CDR3 spans 14 residues.

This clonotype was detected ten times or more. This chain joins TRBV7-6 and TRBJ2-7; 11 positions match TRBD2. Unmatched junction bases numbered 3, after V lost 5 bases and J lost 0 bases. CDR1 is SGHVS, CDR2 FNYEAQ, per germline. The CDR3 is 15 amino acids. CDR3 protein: CASSPLAGGSYEQYF. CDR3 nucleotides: TGTGCCAGCAGCCCTCTAGCGGGAGGCTCCTACGAGCAGTACTTC.

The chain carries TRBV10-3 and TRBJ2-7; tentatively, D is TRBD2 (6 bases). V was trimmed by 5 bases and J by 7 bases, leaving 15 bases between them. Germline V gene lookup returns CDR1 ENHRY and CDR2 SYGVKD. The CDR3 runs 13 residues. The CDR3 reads CAISLNLREEQYF. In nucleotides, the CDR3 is TGTGCCATCAGTCTTAACTTGCGGGAAGAGCAGTACTTC.

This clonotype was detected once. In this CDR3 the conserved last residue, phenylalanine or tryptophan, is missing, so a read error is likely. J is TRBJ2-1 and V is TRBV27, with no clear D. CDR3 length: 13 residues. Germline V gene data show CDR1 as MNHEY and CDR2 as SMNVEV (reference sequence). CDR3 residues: CASSSPPYYEQFS. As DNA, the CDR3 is TGTGCCAGCAGTTCACCTCCCTACTATGAGCAGTTCTCC.